One T cell receptor (beta chain) is described in this entry. Its antigen is not identified. This record comes from a study of OX40 agonist ivuxolimab in advanced cancers. Study summary: Ivuxolimab, an agonistic anti-OX40 (CD134) antibody, was given to patients. Checkpoint inhibitors had been given previously to 35% to 50% of patients. Study-level results: Both CD4+ and CD8+ T cell populations in blood had undergone clonal expansion by week 6 at 0.1 to 3.0 mg/kg.

The assay was immunoSEQ multiplex PCR, and TCRdb's table has in-frame clones only and misses some. The sample gives fewer than 30,000 clones, 85% of which show up once; around a quarter is in the top ten. Blood sampling was done at baseline, cycle 4 day 1, and cycle 7 day 1. The CDR3 covers 16 residues. V shed 0 bases and J shed 4 bases, with 13 bases lying between them. CDR1 is MGHRA, CDR2 YSYEKL, per germline. The genes are TRBV4-1 and TRBJ1-5, with D uncertain. The clonotype comes from an adult with an advanced solid tumor such as melanoma, head and neck, liver or kidney cancer. This sample comprised CD4+ or CD8+ T cells sorted from blood, obtained in a trial of the OX40 agonist ivuxolimab. For the CDR3, the DNA is TGCGCCAGCAGCCAAGAAGTGACGGGGATGAATCAGCCCCAGCATTTT. Amino acids: CASSQEVTGMNQPQHF.